One and the same sample provided the 9 T cell receptor beta chains below, sequenced in a study of beta chain features in type 1 diabetes (dated by TCRdb to the late 2010s). Library creation used the immunoSEQ multiplex PCR assay. The High Capacity cDNA Reverse Transcription Kit was used to reverse transcribe all of the isolated RNA, meaning that expressed TCRB transcripts were what got sequenced. This is the immuneACCESS table as TCRdb keeps it, with only in-frame sequences that have V and J called. A part of the clones is gone; compared with another copy, unresolved V genes explain less than half, and the rest is unexplained. The sample table holds some 25,000 clones, of which roughly two thirds were seen once. Of the sample, 2% to 2.5% is held by the ten largest clones. The source material was Tregs from blood. What this sample's cell subset or site label stands for: regulatory CD4+ T cells. Source of these receptors: a woman aged 40 to 50 in good health.

The DNA of the CDR3 is TGTGCCAGCAGTGAAAGAGGGGGCGAGGAGACCCAGTACTTC. It codes for CASSERGGEETQYF. The chain links TRBV2 to TRBJ2-5; TRBD1 agrees at 7 bases. The CDR3 is 14 residues long. J lost 5 bases, V lost 2 bases, and 5 bases had no gene match. Per the germline V gene, CDR1 is SNHLY and CDR2 is FYNNEI.

V gene TRBV29-1 combines with J gene TRBJ2-4, with TRBD1 matching over 8 bases. Germline-derived CDR1 and CDR2 are SQVTM and ANQGSEA. V dropped 7 bases and J dropped 6; count of bases not matched to a gene: 14. The CDR3 runs to 15 residues. The CDR3 sequence is CSATRLRQGANIQYF. For the CDR3, the DNA is TGCAGCGCCACTAGGTTGAGGCAGGGGGCAAACATTCAGTACTTC.

The chain carries TRBV19 and TRBJ1-6; possibly TRBD1 for D (6 bases). This CDR3 region has 17 residues. V shed 3 bases and J shed 9 bases, with 21 bases lying between them. Germline values: CDR1 LNHDA, CDR2 SQIVND (reference sequence). In nucleotides, the CDR3 is TGTGCCAGTAGTATCTCCATCGGACAGCCTAAACGTTCACCCCTCCACTTT. Residues: CASSISIGQPKRSPLHF.

This clone was found once. The chain links TRBV5-4 to TRBJ2-1, with TRBD2 matching over 7 bases. V gave up 4 bases and J gave up 5 bases; unmatched junction bases: 12. Germline assignment: CDR1 SGHNT and CDR2 YYREEE (reference sequence). CDR3 length equals 16 residues. The CDR3 nucleotides are TGTGCCAGCAGCCCCCAGCCCCCGGGACTAAACAATGAGCAGTTCTTC. Translated: CASSPQPPGLNNEQFF.

The rearrangement links TRBV5-1 to TRBJ2-5, with 7 bases aligning to TRBD1. Germline trimming cut 6 bases from V and 5 bases from J; bases unmatched to any gene: 13. CDR1 and CDR2 from the germline V gene are SGHRS and YFSETQ. CDR3 length: 15 amino acids. The CDR3 DNA reads as TGCGCCAGCACCTCAGCAACAGGGGTTGTGGAGACCCAGTACTTC. This translates into CASTSATGVVETQYF.

This chain connects TRBV5-4 to TRBJ2-2; D ambiguous. Per the germline V gene, CDR1 is SGHNT and CDR2 is YYREEE (reference sequence). The CDR3 has 12 amino acids. V dropped 4 bases and J dropped 3 bases, with 4 bases sitting between them. DNA for the CDR3: TGTGCCAGCAGCCGGGACACCGGGGAGCTGTTTTTT. This sequence encodes CASSRDTGELFF.

By share, this clone counts as medium-sized. J is TRBJ1-2 and V is TRBV10-3; 9 positions agree with TRBD1. The CDR3 spans 18 residues. The trim removed 6 bases at V and 0 bases at J, leaving 14 bases unmatched. Germline CDR1 reads ENHRY; CDR2 reads SYGVKD. The CDR3 protein is CAIRRGQGDAFANYGYTF. The CDR3 bases are TGTGCCATCAGACGGGGACAGGGTGACGCTTTCGCTAACTATGGCTACACCTTC.

The chain recombines TRBV18 with TRBJ1-1; 9 bases are shared with TRBD1. This CDR3 has 16 amino acids. The germline V gene encodes CDR1 KGHSH and CDR2 LQKENI. V trimming: 2 bases; J trimming: 2 bases; junction bases outside the gene matches: 6. CDR3 coding DNA: TGTGCCAGCTCACCAACAGGGGGCGGATCTAACACTGAAGCTTTCTTT. Amino acid sequence: CASSPTGGGSNTEAFF.

This chain connects TRBV5-6 to TRBJ2-5; D gene ambiguous. The CDR3 extends over 13 amino acids. Germline V gene sequence: CDR1 SGHDT, CDR2 YYEEEE. Trimming took off 2 bases at V and 7 bases at J, with 12 bases between the two ends. The CDR3 DNA reads TGTGCCAGCAGCTTAGGAGTAGGCGCGACCCAGTACTTC. Encoded protein: CASSLGVGATQYF. The entire variable domain, with the rest obtained from reference TRBV5-6 and TRBJ2-5, is as follows: DAGVTQSPTHLIKTRGQQVTLRCSPKSGHDTVSWYQQALGQGPQFIFQYYEEEERQRGNFPDRFSGHQFPNYSSELNVNALLLGDSALYLCASSLGVGATQYFGPGTRLLVL.